Each of the 20 T cell receptor beta chains below was sequenced from the same sample in a study of blood T cell repertoires in COVID-19. Data came from immunoSEQ multiplex PCR; TCRdb stores just in-frame clones and leaves some out. The sample has over 350,000 clones; around nine tenths are singletons. Material for sequencing was PBMCs or T cells enriched from blood (not recorded which). The source is a woman aged 45 to 65 who had recovered from COVID-19.

The rearrangement joins TRBV5-1 to TRBJ2-4, with 9 bases that match TRBD1. CDR3 length: 19 amino acids. Germline CDR1 is SGHRS and CDR2 is YFSETQ. Losses at the gene ends were 2 bases for V and 1 base for J; bases not matched to a gene: 13. The CDR3 protein is CASSLKATGGRAAKNIQYF. For the CDR3, the DNA is TGCGCCAGCAGCTTAAAGGCGACAGGGGGTCGGGCGGCCAAAAACATTCAGTACTTC. The full variable domain, completed using reference TRBV5-1 and TRBJ2-4, is KAGVTQTPRYLIKTRGQQVTLSCSPISGHRSVSWYQQTPGQGLQFLFEYFSETQRNKGNFPGRFSGRQFSNSRSEMNVSTLELGDSALYLCASSLKATGGRAAKNIQYFGAGTRLSVL.

This clone has a handful of counts. The chain links TRBV29-1 to TRBJ1-5; D unresolved. Germline CDR1 and CDR2: SQVTM and ANQGSEA. The ends were cut back, 4 bases at V and 1 base at J, with 14 bases in the middle. This CDR3 is built from 15 residues. Here the CDR3 DNA reads TGCAGCGTTGCCGATGGCCAGGCGAGCAATCAGCCCCAGCATTTT. This translates into CSVADGQASNQPQHF.

The rearrangement uses TRBV9 and TRBJ2-3; TRBD2 is a possible D gene (6 bases). From germline, CDR1 is SGDLS and CDR2 YYNGEE. Trimming shortened V by 0 bases and J by 6 bases, and 14 bases separated the two germline ends. The CDR3 contains 15 residues. Here the CDR3 DNA reads TGTGCCAGCAGCGTAGCTGGGGGAGGCTCGGATACGCAGTATTTT. As protein: CASSVAGGGSDTQYF.

V usage is TRBV4-1 and J usage is TRBJ1-2; maybe TRBD1 (6 bases). CDR1 is MGHRA and CDR2 is YSYEKL in the germline V gene. V was clipped by 0 bases and J by 4 bases, with 12 bases between them. The CDR3 contains 15 residues. The CDR3 protein is CASSQERGGFYGYTF. The CDR3 nucleotides are TGCGCCAGCAGCCAAGAAAGGGGGGGGTTCTATGGCTACACCTTC.

This clone was counted between two and nine times. The chain combines TRBV4-1 with TRBJ1-4; possibly TRBD1 for D (6 bases). Germline CDR1 is MGHRA and CDR2 is YSYEKL. The germline V and J ends were trimmed by 4 bases and 13 bases, with 16 bases remaining between them. This CDR3 spans 13 amino acids. CDR3 amino acids: CASSPQGPVRLFF. In DNA, the CDR3 is TGCGCCAGCAGCCCGCAGGGGCCGGTGAGACTGTTTTTT.

This clone was seen a single time. The chain recombines TRBV18 with TRBJ2-2; weak D call: TRBD1 (6 bases). Trimming took 2 bases from V and 1 from J, leaving 14 bases between them. The CDR3 runs to 17 residues. Looked up from germline, CDR1 is KGHSH and CDR2 is LQKENI. CDR3 loop: CASSPSIWGQNTGELFF. The CDR3 coding sequence is TGTGCCAGCTCACCATCCATTTGGGGACAGAACACCGGGGAGCTGTTTTTT. Supplemented by reference TRBV18 and TRBJ2-2, the full variable domain reads NAGVMQNPRHLVRRRGQEARLRCSPMKGHSHVYWYRQLPEEGLKFMVYLQKENIIDESGMPKERFSAEFPKEGPSILRIQQVVRGDSAAYFCASSPSIWGQNTGELFFGEGSRLTVL.

The genes are TRBV5-1 and TRBJ1-1, with a tentative D call TRBD1 (5 bases). Trimming pared 5 bases from V and 2 bases from J, leaving 16 bases between. Germline loops: CDR1 SGHRS, CDR2 YFSETQ. The CDR3 runs 15 residues. The DNA of the CDR3 is TGCGCCAGCAGACCGTTCCGACAGTTCAACACTGAAGCTTTCTTT. Translated: CASRPFRQFNTEAFF.

The chain has TRBV12-3 or TRBV12-4 and TRBJ2-1; 9 nucleotides match TRBD2. The CDR3 contains 13 residues. With 5 bases clipped from V and 10 bases from J, the junction kept 6 bases outside the gene matches. Here the CDR3 reads CASSPLAGNEQFF. The CDR3 DNA sequence: TGTGCCAGCAGTCCCCTAGCGGGAAACGAGCAGTTCTTC.

V gene TRBV15 combines with J gene TRBJ1-1; D gene unclear. This CDR3 has 13 residues. The V end lost 4 bases, the J end lost 2 bases, and 8 bases lay between the germline ends. In germline, CDR1 is LNHNV, CDR2 YYDKDF (reference sequence). CDR3 residues: CATSTPLNTEAFF. The CDR3 DNA reads as TGTGCCACCAGCACCCCCCTAAACACTGAAGCTTTCTTT.

This clone was found once. The genes are TRBV5-5 and TRBJ1-6, with a tentative D call TRBD1 (6 bases). Per the germline V gene, CDR1 is SGHKS and CDR2 is YYEKEE (reference sequence). Trimming stripped 3 bases from V and 0 bases from J, with 16 bases between. The CDR3 loop spans 18 amino acids. The CDR3 DNA follows: TGTGCCAGCAGCTCTAAACAGGGTTCCAGCTCCTATAATTCACCCCTCCACTTT. It is translated as CASSSKQGSSSYNSPLHF.

The rearrangement uses TRBV9 and TRBJ1-1; 12 bases fit TRBD1. The CDR3 contains 16 residues. From germline, CDR1 is SGDLS and CDR2 YYNGEE. The trim removed 4 bases at V and 11 bases at J, leaving 15 bases unmatched. The CDR3 DNA sequence: TGTGCCAGCAGCCCCCAACCGGGACAGGGGGCCCGAGGGGCTTTCTTT. It specifies CASSPQPGQGARGAFF.

The chain employs TRBV4-2 and TRBJ1-3, with a tentative D call TRBD1 (5 bases). This CDR3 spans 16 amino acids. The germline V and J ends were trimmed by 1 base and 3 bases, with 13 bases remaining between them. Germline V gene data show CDR1 as LGHNA and CDR2 as YNFKEQ. The DNA of the CDR3 is TGTGCCAGCAGCCAAGGCGCGGGGACGGGTGGAAACACCATATATTTT. It translates to CASSQGAGTGGNTIYF.

This clone was observed once. The gene calls are TRBV9 and TRBJ2-1, with D perhaps TRBD1 (6 bases). This CDR3 is 12 amino acids long. V lost 3 bases and J lost 8, with 9 bases in between. The germline V gene has CDR1 SGDLS and CDR2 YYNGEE. CDR3 residues: CASSDTGYEQFF. The CDR3 nucleotides read TGTGCCAGCAGCGACACAGGGTATGAGCAGTTCTTC.

This chain links TRBV7-9 with TRBJ1-2, with D perhaps TRBD1 (6 bases). The germline V gene encodes CDR1 SEHNR and CDR2 FQNEAQ (reference sequence). The V gene lost 5 bases and the J gene lost 4 bases, with 11 bases spanning the gap. This CDR3 contains 13 residues. The CDR3 DNA reads as TGTGCCAGCAGCCCCGGACAGCCCTATGGCTACACCTTC. Translation gives CASSPGQPYGYTF. The complete variable domain, with remaining parts taken from reference TRBV7-9 and TRBJ1-2, reads DTGVSQNPRHKITKRGQNVTFRCDPISEHNRLYWYRQTLGQGPEFLTYFQNEAQLEKSRLLSDRFSAERPKGSFSTLEIQRTEQGDSAMYLCASSPGQPYGYTFGSGTRLTVV.

J is TRBJ2-7 and V is TRBV5-6, with a possible D match to TRBD2 (5 bases). Germline-derived CDR1 and CDR2 are SGHDT and YYEEEE. The CDR3 sequence is 16 residues long. Trimming stripped 4 bases from V and 2 bases from J, with 19 bases between. Written as DNA, the CDR3 is TGTGCCAGCAGCCCTTTTGCAGCGGAAATTACCTACGAGCAGTACTTC. This gives the protein CASSPFAAEITYEQYF.

The chain links TRBV27 to TRBJ2-2, with TRBD2 identical over 8 bases. Germline V CDR1 and CDR2: MNHEY, SMNVEV (reference sequence). The CDR3 is 14 residues long. After removal of 5 bases from V and 5 bases from J, the junction contained 4 bases not matched to a gene. The CDR3 loop reads CASSPGGATGELFF. The CDR3 DNA sequence: TGTGCCAGCAGTCCCGGGGGGGCAACCGGGGAGCTGTTTTTT.

The chain links TRBV6-5 to TRBJ2-7; 7 bases are a match to TRBD2. The V segment lost 7 bases and the J segment 11 bases; nucleotides outside the gene matches: 8. The CDR3 is 11 residues long. Germline V gives CDR1 MNHEY, CDR2 SVGAGI. Here the CDR3 DNA reads TGTGCCAGCACCCTCCCTGGGGGGGAGTACTTC. This codes for CASTLPGGEYF.

The genes are TRBV11-2 and TRBJ2-3; no clear D gene. This CDR3 comprises 13 residues. Trimming took off 1 base at V and 7 bases at J, with 9 bases between the two ends. Germline lookup yields CDR1 SGHAT and CDR2 FQNNGV. CDR3 sequence reads: CASSLVGTNTQYF. In DNA, the CDR3 is TGTGCCAGCAGCTTAGTTGGTACAAATACGCAGTATTTT. Supplemented by reference TRBV11-2 and TRBJ2-3, the full variable domain reads EAGVAQSPRYKIIEKRQSVAFWCNPISGHATLYWYQQILGQGPKLLIQFQNNGVVDDSQLPKDRFSAERLKGVDSTLKIQPAKLEDSAVYLCASSLVGTNTQYFGPGTRLTVL.

This clone was recorded only once. This chain connects TRBV5-8 to TRBJ2-1; a weak D match, TRBD2 (5 bases). CDR3 size: 17 residues. Trimming pared 1 base from V and 2 bases from J, leaving 16 bases between. Germline values: CDR1 SGHTS, CDR2 YDEGEE. The CDR3 spells CASSLLASRLTYNEQFF. The CDR3, as DNA: TGTGCCAGCAGCTTGTTGGCCAGCCGACTAACCTACAATGAGCAGTTCTTC.

V and J are TRBV27 and TRBJ1-5; the match to TRBD1 covers 9 bases. Germline V lookup: CDR1 MNHEY, CDR2 SMNVEV (reference sequence). J gave up 2 bases and V 5 bases, and 4 bases lay outside the gene matches. The CDR3 spans 15 residues. CDR3 in amino acids: CASSVRTGGNQPQHF. The CDR3 region has the DNA TGTGCCAGCAGTGTAAGGACAGGGGGCAATCAGCCCCAGCATTTT.